The clone carrying this T cell receptor (beta chain) has more than one count but fewer than ten. TCRdb reprocessed the RT-PCR reads via MiXCR and lists one record per CDR3 protein. This sample has about 800,000 distinct CDR3 sequences; around 21% occur once, and the top ten carry approximately 10%. This record comes from a study of response to subunit inactivated influenza vaccine. V dropped 3 bases and J dropped 8 bases, with 14 bases sitting between them. This CDR3 comprises 14 residues. The sample here was PBMCs from blood, taken 4 to 6 days after vaccination. The clonotype comes from a man in his forties or fifties who received an inactivated influenza vaccine. V is TRBV12-3 or TRBV12-4 and J is TRBJ2-1; possible D gene TRBD1, 7 bases. CDR3 region: CASSFLGGGDEQFF. The CDR3 DNA follows: TGTGCCAGCAGTTTTTTAGGGGGCGGGGATGAGCAGTTCTTC.